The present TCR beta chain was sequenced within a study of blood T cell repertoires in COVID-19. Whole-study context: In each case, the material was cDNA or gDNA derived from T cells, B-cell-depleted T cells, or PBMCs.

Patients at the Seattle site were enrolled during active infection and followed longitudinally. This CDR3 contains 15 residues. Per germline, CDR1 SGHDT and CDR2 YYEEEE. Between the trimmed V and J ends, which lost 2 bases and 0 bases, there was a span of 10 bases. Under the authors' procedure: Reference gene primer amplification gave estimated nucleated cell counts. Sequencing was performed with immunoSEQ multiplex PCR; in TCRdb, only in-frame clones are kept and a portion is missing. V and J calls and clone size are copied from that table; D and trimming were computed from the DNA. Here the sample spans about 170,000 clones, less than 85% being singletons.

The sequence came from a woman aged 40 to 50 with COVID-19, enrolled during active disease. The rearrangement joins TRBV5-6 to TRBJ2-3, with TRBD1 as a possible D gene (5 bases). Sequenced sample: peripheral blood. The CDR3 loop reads CASSFSGSSTDTQYF. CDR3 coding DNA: TGTGCCAGCAGCTTCTCAGGGTCTAGCACAGATACGCAGTATTTT.